Shown below are 14 T cell receptor beta chains from a single sample sequenced in a study of cytomegalovirus exposure and HLA in healthy donors. The study ran its PCR with 60 Vbeta and 13 Jbeta primers. Clones were read by immunoSEQ multiplex PCR, and TCRdb kept only the in-frame ones, dropping some. The sample records around 270,000 clones, roughly 80% being singletons. The source material was PBMCs. The source is a girl aged 2-9 years in good health and CMV-seronegative.

The chain employs TRBV11-2 and TRBJ2-3, with D maybe TRBD2 (6 bases). Germline V gene lookup returns CDR1 SGHAT and CDR2 FQNNGV. This CDR3 region has 16 residues. V lost 0 bases and J lost 0, with 10 bases in between. The CDR3 loop is CASSLDGGSSTDTQYF. CDR3 coding DNA: TGTGCCAGCAGCTTAGATGGGGGGTCAAGCACAGATACGCAGTATTTT.

CDR3 amino acids: CASSTAQGASAFF. The CDR3 DNA reads as TGTGCCAGCAGCACCGCGCAGGGGGCCTCAGCTTTCTTT. This rearrangement joins TRBV7-6 to TRBJ1-1; 8 positions match TRBD1. The CDR3 has 13 residues. Losses at the gene ends were 5 bases for V and 10 bases for J; bases not matched to a gene: 9. CDR1 and CDR2 (germline): SGHVS, FNYEAQ.

This chain uses TRBV30 with TRBJ2-1; unclear D gene. The CDR3 spans 11 residues. V was clipped by 2 bases and J by 15 bases, with 14 bases between them. CDR1 GTSNPN and CDR2 SVGIG come from the germline V gene (reference sequence). The CDR3 is CAWSPSIHLFF. Here the CDR3 DNA reads TGTGCCTGGAGTCCCTCCATACACCTGTTCTTC.

Only a few counts were recorded for this clone. CDR3 sequence (DNA): TGTGCCTCGGACAGGTCCTCCTACGAGCAGTACTTC. Translating it yields CASDRSSYEQYF. The chain combines TRBV30 with TRBJ2-7, with 7 bases that match TRBD1. V shed 7 bases, J shed 0 bases, and the junction held 3 bases outside the gene matches. CDR1 GTSNPN and CDR2 SVGIG come from the germline V gene (reference sequence). CDR3 length: 12 amino acids.

The rearrangement uses TRBV5-1 and TRBJ2-5; 8 positions agree with TRBD1. The CDR3 is made up of 15 amino acids. The germline V gene encodes CDR1 SGHRS and CDR2 YFSETQ. V lost 0 bases and J lost 5; bases outside the gene matches: 6. In DNA, the CDR3 is TGCGCCAGCAGCTTGGGTCCAGGGGGCAAGGAGACCCAGTACTTC. The encoded protein is CASSLGPGGKETQYF.

This chain joins TRBV6-5 and TRBJ1-1; D is perhaps TRBD1 (6 bases). Deletions cut 0 bases from V and 4 bases from J, with 12 bases between. CDR3 length: 15 residues. Germline-derived CDR1 and CDR2 are MNHEY and SVGAGI. Here the CDR3 reads CASSYSRVGATEAFF. The DNA of the CDR3 is TGTGCCAGCAGTTACTCAAGGGTGGGGGCCACTGAAGCTTTCTTT.

The V gene is TRBV25-1, the J gene TRBJ2-3, with D possibly TRBD1 on 6 matching bases. The length of the CDR3 is 15 residues. Germline CDR1 is MGHDK and CDR2 is SYGVNS. Trimming cost V 4 bases and J 6 bases, with 17 bases left between them. The CDR3 DNA follows: TGTGCCAGCAGTGTACTCCCACAGGGAGACGATACGCAGTATTTT. Translated: CASSVLPQGDDTQYF.

This clone came up once. The rearrangement links TRBV6-6 to TRBJ1-1; tentatively, D is TRBD1 (6 bases). The CDR3 covers 13 residues. Germline lookup yields CDR1 MNHNY and CDR2 SVGAGI (reference sequence). The V end lost 11 bases, the J end lost 0 bases, and 13 bases lay between the germline ends. CDR3 sequence (DNA): TGTGCCGCCCGGGACACGCTGAACACTGAAGCTTTCTTT. Translated: CAARDTLNTEAFF.

This chain uses TRBV7-2 with TRBJ1-2; TRBD1 aligns across 9 bases. CDR1 is SGHTA and CDR2 is FQGNSA in the germline V gene. This CDR3 has 16 residues. With V trimmed by 0 bases and J by 3 bases, 5 bases remained unmatched. CDR3 in amino acids: CASSLAVWDRDYGYTF. CDR3 DNA: TGTGCCAGCAGCTTAGCCGTCTGGGACAGGGACTATGGCTACACCTTC.

The CDR3 sequence: CASGEQGNTIYF. The CDR3 nucleotides are TGTGCCAGCGGCGAACAGGGAAACACCATATATTTT. The V gene is TRBV7-9, the J gene TRBJ1-3; D is unresolved. V was shortened by 8 bases and J by 4 bases, with 9 bases between the two germline ends. Germline CDR1 is SEHNR and CDR2 is FQNEAQ (reference sequence). This CDR3 contains 12 residues.

The CDR3: CASTTGLAGAYEQYF. The CDR3 DNA is TGTGCCAGCACCACGGGACTAGCGGGAGCCTACGAGCAGTACTTC. This chain uses TRBV6-6 with TRBJ2-7; 14 bases line up with TRBD2. The CDR3 is made up of 15 amino acids. Per the germline V gene, CDR1 is MNHNY and CDR2 is SVGAGI (reference sequence). V lost 7 bases, J lost 2 bases, and 4 bases stayed unmatched.

V usage is TRBV11-3 and J usage is TRBJ2-3; a weak D match, TRBD2 (5 bases). Germline V gene lookup returns CDR1 SGHNT and CDR2 YENEEA. This CDR3 region has 13 residues. Trimming took off 5 bases at V and 0 bases at J, with 6 bases between the two ends. The CDR3 DNA is TGTGCCAGCAGCAGGACTAGCACAGATACGCAGTATTTT. Amino acids: CASSRTSTDTQYF.

The chain recombines TRBV19 with TRBJ1-5, with a possible D match to TRBD1 (5 bases). The CDR3 length is 14 residues. Trimming cost V 6 bases and J 4 bases, with 13 bases left between them. Germline CDR1 reads LNHDA; CDR2 reads SQIVND (reference sequence). DNA of the CDR3: TGTGCCAGTAGCCGCGCCCAGGGAAATCAGCCCCAGCATTTT. This translates into CASSRAQGNQPQHF. Full variable domain (rest looked up from reference TRBV19 and TRBJ1-5): DGGITQSPKYLFRKEGQNVTLSCEQNLNHDAMYWYRQDPGQGLRLIYYSQIVNDFQKGDIAEGYSVSREKKESFPLTVTSAQKNPTAFYLCASSRAQGNQPQHFGDGTRLSIL.

The sample holds a few counts of this clone. The J gene is TRBJ1-3, the V gene TRBV9, with no clear D. The V end was cut by 0 bases, the J end by 0 bases, with 7 bases between. Per the germline V gene, CDR1 is SGDLS and CDR2 is YYNGEE. The CDR3 length is 15 residues. The CDR3 region is CASSVGQNSGNTIYF. The CDR3 region has the DNA TGTGCCAGCAGCGTAGGGCAAAACTCTGGAAACACCATATATTTT. The full variable domain, rest sourced from reference TRBV9 and TRBJ1-3, is DSGVTQTPKHLITATGQRVTLRCSPRSGDLSVYWYQQSLDQGLQFLIQYYNGEERAKGNILERFSAQQFPDLHSELNLSSLELGDSALYFCASSVGQNSGNTIYFGEGSWLTVV.